The clone carrying this T cell receptor beta chain was detected a few times. TCRdb recomputed calls from the 5' RACE reads with MiXCR, one row per CDR3 protein. This sample carries a few hundred thousand distinct CDR3 sequences, less than 25% of them seen once, and the ten largest clones take about 3.5%. The germline V gene encodes CDR1 MNHEY and CDR2 SVGAGI. The length of the CDR3 is 14 residues. The V segment lost 2 bases and the J segment 6 bases; nucleotides outside the gene matches: 4. The sample belongs to a study of CD8 T cells in ankylosing spondylitis. This TCR was recovered from a female donor with ankylosing spondylitis or in good health (not recorded which). The sample taken for sequencing was blood, either unsorted or a sorted T cell fraction (not recorded which). The chain carries TRBV6-5 and TRBJ2-7, with TRBD1 identical over 10 bases. CDR3 protein: CASSYRDRGGEQYF. In DNA form, the CDR3 reads TGTGCCAGCAGTTACCGGGACAGGGGAGGCGAGCAGTACTTC.